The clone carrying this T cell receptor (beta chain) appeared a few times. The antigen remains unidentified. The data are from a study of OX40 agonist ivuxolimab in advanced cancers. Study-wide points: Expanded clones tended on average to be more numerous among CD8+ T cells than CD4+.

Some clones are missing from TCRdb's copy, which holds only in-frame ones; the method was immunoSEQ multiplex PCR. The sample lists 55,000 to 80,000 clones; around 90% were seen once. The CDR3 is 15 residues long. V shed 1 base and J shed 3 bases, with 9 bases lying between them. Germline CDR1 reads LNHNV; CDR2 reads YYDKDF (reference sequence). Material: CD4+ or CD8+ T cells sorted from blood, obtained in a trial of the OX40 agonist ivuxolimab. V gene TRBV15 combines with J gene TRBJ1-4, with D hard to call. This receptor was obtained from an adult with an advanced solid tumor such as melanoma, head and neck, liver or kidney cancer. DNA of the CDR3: TGTGCCACCAGCAGAGGGGATGTTGCTAATGAAAAACTGTTTTTT. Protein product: CATSRGDVANEKLFF.